This TCR beta chain was obtained from a study of blood T cell repertoires in COVID-19. Overall study context: The cDNA or gDNA used as material had been derived from T cells, B-cell-depleted T cells, or PBMCs.

The sample holds one count of this clone. The sample holds other DNA sequences that translate to the same CDR3. Original data processing: Scientists estimated how many nucleated cells there were by amplifying reference gene primers. Generated by immunoSEQ multiplex PCR, the TCRdb table keeps only in-frame clones and is missing some. V and J calls and clone size are as listed in that table; D and trimming were resolved from the DNA. Here the sample spans approximately 490,000 clones, approximately 91% being singletons. This CDR3 is built from 13 residues. The germline V and J ends were trimmed by 0 bases and 8 bases, with 11 bases remaining between them. From germline, CDR1 is SGHNT and CDR2 YYREEE (reference sequence).

The source material was PBMCs or T cells enriched from blood (not recorded which). V gene TRBV5-4 combines with J gene TRBJ1-2, with D possibly matching TRBD1 (6 bases). This receptor was obtained from a woman aged 60-75 years who had recovered from COVID-19. The CDR3 is CASSLDRDRGYTF. CDR3 nucleotide sequence: TGTGCCAGCAGCTTGGACAGGGATAGAGGCTACACCTTC.